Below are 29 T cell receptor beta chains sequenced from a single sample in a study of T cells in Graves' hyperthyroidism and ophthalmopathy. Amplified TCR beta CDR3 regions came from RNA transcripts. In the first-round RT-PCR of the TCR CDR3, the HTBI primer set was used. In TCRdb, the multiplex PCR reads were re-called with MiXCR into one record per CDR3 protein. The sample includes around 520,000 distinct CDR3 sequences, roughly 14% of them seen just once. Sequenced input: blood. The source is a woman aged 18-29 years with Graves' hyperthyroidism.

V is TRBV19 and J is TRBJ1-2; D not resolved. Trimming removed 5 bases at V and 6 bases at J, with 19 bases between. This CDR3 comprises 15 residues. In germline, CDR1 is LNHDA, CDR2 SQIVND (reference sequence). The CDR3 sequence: CASSDQPGVIHGYTF. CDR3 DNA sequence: TGTGCCAGTAGTGACCAGCCGGGAGTCATTCATGGCTACACCTTC.

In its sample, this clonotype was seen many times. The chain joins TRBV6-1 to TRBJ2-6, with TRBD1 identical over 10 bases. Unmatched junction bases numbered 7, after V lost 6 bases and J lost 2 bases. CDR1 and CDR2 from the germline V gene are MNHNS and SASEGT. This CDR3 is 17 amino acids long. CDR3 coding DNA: TGTGCCAGCAGATCAGGACAGGGGGAGGCTGGGGCCAACGTCCTGACTTTC. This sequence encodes CASRSGQGEAGANVLTF.

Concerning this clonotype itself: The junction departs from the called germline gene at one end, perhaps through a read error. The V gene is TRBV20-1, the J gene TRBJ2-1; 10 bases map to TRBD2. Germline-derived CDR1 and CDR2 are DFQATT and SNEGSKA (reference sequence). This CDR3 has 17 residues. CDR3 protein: CSAGDMTSGYSYNEQFF. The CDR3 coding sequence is TGCAGTGCTGGAGATATGACTAGCGGGTACTCCTACAATGAGCAGTTCTTC.

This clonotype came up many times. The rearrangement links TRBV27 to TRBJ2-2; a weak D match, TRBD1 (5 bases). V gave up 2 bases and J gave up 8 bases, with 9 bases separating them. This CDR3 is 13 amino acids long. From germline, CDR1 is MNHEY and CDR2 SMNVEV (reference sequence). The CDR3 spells CASSLQGFGELFF. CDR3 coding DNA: TGTGCCAGCAGTTTACAGGGTTTTGGGGAGCTGTTTTTT.

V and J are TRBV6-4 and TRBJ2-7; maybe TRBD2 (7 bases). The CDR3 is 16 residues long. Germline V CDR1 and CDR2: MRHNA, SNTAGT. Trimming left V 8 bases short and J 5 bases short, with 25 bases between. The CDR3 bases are TGTGCCAGCGCCCGGGACACCAGGGCAGCGGGAAACGAGCAGTACGTC. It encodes CASARDTRAAGNEQYV.

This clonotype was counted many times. CDR3 DNA sequence: TGTGCCAGCAGTTACGGCGGGGGGGGGGGTCAGCCCCAGCATTTT. As protein: CASSYGGGGGQPQHF. The J gene is TRBJ1-5, the V gene TRBV6-6, with D perhaps matching TRBD1 (5 bases). The germline V gene encodes CDR1 MNHNY and CDR2 SVGAGI (reference sequence). CDR3 length equals 15 residues. V dropped 2 bases and J dropped 6 bases, with 14 bases sitting between them.

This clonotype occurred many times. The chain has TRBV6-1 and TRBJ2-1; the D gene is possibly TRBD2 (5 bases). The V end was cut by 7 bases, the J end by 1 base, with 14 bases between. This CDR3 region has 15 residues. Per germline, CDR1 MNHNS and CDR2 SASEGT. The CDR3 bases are TGTGCCAGCACCGGACTGGAGAAATCCTACAATGAGCAGTTCTTC. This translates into CASTGLEKSYNEQFF.

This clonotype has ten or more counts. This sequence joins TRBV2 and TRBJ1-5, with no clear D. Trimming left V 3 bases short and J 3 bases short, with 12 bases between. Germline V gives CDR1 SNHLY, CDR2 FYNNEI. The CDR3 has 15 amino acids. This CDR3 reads CASSEVSTNNQPQHF. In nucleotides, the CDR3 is TGTGCCAGCAGTGAGGTGTCAACGAACAATCAGCCCCAGCATTTT.

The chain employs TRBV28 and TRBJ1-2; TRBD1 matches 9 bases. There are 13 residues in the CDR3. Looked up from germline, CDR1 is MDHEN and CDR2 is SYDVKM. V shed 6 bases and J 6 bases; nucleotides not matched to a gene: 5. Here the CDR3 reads CASSWTGAHGYTF. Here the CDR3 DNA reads TGTGCCAGCAGCTGGACAGGGGCCCATGGCTACACCTTC.

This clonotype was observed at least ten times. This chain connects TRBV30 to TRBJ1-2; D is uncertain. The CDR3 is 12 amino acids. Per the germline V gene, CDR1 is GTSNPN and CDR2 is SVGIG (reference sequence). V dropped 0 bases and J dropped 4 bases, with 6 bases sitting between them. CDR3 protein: CAWSVGTYGYTF. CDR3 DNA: TGTGCCTGGAGTGTAGGCACCTATGGCTACACCTTC.

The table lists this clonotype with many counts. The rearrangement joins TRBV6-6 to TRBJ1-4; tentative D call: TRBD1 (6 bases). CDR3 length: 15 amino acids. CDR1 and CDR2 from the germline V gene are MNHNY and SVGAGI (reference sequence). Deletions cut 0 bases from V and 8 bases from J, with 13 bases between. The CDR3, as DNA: TGTGCCAGCAGTTACTCCGTGTTAAGGGGGGAAAAACTGTTTTTT. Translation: CASSYSVLRGEKLFF.

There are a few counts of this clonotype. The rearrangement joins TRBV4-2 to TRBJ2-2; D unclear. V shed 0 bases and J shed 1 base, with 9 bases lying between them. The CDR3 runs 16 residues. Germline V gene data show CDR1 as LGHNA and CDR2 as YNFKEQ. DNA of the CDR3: TGTGCCAGCAGCCAAGAGGTAGCACAGAACACCGGGGAGCTGTTTTTT. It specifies CASSQEVAQNTGELFF.

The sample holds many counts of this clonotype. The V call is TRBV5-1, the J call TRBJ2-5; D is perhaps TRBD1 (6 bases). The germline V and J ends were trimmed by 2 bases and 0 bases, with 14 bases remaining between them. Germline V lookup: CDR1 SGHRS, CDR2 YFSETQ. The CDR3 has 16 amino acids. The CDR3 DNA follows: TGCGCCAGCAGCTTTTTGACAGGCTCAGACCAAGAGACCCAGTACTTC. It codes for CASSFLTGSDQETQYF.

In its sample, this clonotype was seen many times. The CDR3 DNA sequence: TGTGCCAGCAGTTCCCTGGACGAGCAGTACTTC. Amino acids: CASSSLDEQYF. J is TRBJ2-7 and V is TRBV2; D not resolved. Germline assignment: CDR1 SNHLY and CDR2 FYNNEI. CDR3 length: 11 amino acids. With 5 bases removed from V and 5 bases from J, the gap between germline ends came to 7 bases.

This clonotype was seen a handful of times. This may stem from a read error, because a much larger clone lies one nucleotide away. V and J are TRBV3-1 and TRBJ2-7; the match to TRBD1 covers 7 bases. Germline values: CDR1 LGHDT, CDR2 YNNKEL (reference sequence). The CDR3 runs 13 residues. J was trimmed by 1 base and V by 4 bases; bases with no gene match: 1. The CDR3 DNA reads TGTGCCAGCAGCCCGGGACAGTCCTACGAGCAGTACGTC. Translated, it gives CASSPGQSYEQYV.

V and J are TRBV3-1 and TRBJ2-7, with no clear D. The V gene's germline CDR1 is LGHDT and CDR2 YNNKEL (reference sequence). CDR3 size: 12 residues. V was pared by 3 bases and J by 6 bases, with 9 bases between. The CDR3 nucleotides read TGTGCCAGCAGCCAGACTGGTGGCGAGCAGTACTTC. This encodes CASSQTGGEQYF.

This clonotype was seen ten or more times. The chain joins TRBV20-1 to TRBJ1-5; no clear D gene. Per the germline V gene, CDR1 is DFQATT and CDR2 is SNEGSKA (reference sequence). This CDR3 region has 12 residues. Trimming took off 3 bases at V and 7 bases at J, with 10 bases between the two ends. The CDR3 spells CSASSPGQPQHF. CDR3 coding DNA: TGCAGTGCTAGCTCGCCCGGACAGCCCCAGCATTTT.

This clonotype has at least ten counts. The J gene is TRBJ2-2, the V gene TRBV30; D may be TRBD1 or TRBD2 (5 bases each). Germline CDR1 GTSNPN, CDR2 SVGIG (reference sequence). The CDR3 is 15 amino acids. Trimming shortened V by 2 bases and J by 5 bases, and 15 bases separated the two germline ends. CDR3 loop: CAWSRGGVRTGELFF. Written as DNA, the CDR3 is TGTGCCTGGAGTCGTGGGGGAGTTAGGACCGGGGAGCTGTTTTTT.

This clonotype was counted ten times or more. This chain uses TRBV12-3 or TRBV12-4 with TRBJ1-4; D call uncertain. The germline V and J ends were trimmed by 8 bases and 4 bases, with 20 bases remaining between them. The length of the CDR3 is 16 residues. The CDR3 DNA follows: TGTGCCAGCCACGCCCCCGGGCTTGGGGTTAATGAAAAACTGTTTTTT. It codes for CASHAPGLGVNEKLFF.

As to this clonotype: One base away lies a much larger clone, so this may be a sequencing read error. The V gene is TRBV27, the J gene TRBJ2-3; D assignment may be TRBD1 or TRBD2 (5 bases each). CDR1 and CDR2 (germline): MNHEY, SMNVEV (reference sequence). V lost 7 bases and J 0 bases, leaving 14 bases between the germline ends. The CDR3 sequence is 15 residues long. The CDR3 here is CASISVWGSTDTQYF. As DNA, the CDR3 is TGTGCCAGCATTTCCGTCTGGGGGAGCACAGATACGCAGTATTTT.

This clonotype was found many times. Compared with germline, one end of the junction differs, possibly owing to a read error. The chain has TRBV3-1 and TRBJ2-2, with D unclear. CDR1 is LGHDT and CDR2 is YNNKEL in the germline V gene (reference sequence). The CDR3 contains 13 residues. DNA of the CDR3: TGTGTCAGCAGCCAGGAAATCACCGGGGAGCTGTTTTTT. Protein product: CVSSQEITGELFF.

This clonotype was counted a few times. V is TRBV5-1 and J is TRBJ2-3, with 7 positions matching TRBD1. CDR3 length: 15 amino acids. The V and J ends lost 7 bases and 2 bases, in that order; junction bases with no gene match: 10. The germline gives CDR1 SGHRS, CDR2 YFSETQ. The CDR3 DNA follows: TGCGCCAGCTCTGAGACAGGGCAGTACACAGATACGCAGTATTTT. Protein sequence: CASSETGQYTDTQYF.

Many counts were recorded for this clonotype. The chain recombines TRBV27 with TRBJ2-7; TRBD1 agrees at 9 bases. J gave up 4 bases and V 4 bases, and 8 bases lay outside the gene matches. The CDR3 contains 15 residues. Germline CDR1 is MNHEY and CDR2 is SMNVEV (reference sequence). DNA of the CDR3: TGTGCCAGCAGTTCGCCCGGGACAGGGTCGTACGAGCAGTACTTC. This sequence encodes CASSSPGTGSYEQYF.

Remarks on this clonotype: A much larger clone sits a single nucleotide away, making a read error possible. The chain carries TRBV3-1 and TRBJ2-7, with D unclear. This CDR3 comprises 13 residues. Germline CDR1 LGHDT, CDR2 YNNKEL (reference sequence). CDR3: CGSSQDPPYEQYF. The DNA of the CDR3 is TGTGGCAGCAGCCAAGACCCCCCCTACGAGCAGTACTTC.

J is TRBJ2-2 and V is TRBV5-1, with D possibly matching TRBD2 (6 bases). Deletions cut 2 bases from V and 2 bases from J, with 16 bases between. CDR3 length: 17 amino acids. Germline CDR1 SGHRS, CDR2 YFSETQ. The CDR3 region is CASSLGETRINTGELFF. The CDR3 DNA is TGCGCCAGCAGCTTAGGGGAGACTAGAATTAACACCGGGGAGCTGTTTTTT.

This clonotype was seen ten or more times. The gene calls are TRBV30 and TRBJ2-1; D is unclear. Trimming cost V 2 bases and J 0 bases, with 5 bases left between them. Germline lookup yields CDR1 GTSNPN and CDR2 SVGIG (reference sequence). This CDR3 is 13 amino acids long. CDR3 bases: TGTGCCTGGAGTCCCAGCTCCTACAATGAGCAGTTCTTC. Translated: CAWSPSSYNEQFF.

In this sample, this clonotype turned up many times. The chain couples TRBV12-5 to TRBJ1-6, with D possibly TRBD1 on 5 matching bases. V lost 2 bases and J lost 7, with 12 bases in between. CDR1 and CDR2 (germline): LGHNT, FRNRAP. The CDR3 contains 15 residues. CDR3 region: CASGLMQGFNSPLHF. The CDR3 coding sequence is TGTGCTAGTGGTTTGATGCAGGGATTCAATTCACCCCTCCACTTT.

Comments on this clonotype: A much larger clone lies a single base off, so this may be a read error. Here the CDR3 reads CASSYGRDVYGHTF. The DNA of the CDR3 is TGTGCCAGCAGTTACGGGAGAGATGTCTATGGCCACACCTTC. The chain links TRBV6-5 to TRBJ1-2, with D unclear. Germline V CDR1 and CDR2: MNHEY, SVGAGI. CDR3 length equals 14 residues.

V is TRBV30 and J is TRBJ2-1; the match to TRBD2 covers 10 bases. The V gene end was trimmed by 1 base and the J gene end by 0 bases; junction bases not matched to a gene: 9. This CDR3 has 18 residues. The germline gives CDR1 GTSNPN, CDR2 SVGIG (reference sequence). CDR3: CAWSASRTSGDSYNEQFF. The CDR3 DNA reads TGTGCCTGGAGTGCCAGTAGAACTAGCGGGGACTCCTACAATGAGCAGTTCTTC.